This T cell receptor (beta chain) was sequenced in a study of T-cell reconstitution after alpha-beta-depleted transplantation in children. Library preparation (for TCRbeta) was performed with unique molecular identifiers. In TCRdb, the PCR reads were re-called with MiXCR into one record per CDR3 protein. The sample lists 450,000 to 600,000 distinct CDR3 sequences; about 17% were seen once. Germline CDR1 reads KGHDR; CDR2 reads SFDVKD. The CDR3 contains 13 residues. The V end was cut by 4 bases, the J end by 10 bases, with 15 bases between. Sequences were derived from PBMCs from the stem cell graft donor, sampled from the stem cell graft. This chain links TRBV24-1 with TRBJ1-1; perhaps TRBD1 as D (5 bases). The receptor was isolated from a human donor who donated a stem cell graft to a child with acute lymphoblastic leukemia. The CDR3 protein is CATSDPDKGAAFF. The CDR3 DNA sequence: TGTGCCACCAGTGACCCGGACAAAGGGGCAGCTTTCTTT.